These 23 T cell receptor beta chains came from one sample sequenced in a study of shared clonotypes between healthy human individuals. Profiled with immunoSEQ multiplex PCR; TCRdb holds only in-frame clones, not every one. This table holds 2,500,000 or so clones, 85% to 95% found once. The specimen was naive CD4+ T cells sorted from blood. Stated subset: CD45RA+ positively selected. These receptor sequences come from a man aged 18 to 30 in good health.

V is TRBV7-2 and J is TRBJ2-3, with 8 bases identical to TRBD2. The CDR3 has 17 residues. Germline V gene sequence: CDR1 SGHTA, CDR2 FQGNSA. The V gene end was trimmed by 4 bases and the J gene end by 0 bases; junction bases not matched to a gene: 9. CDR3 in DNA: TGTGCCAGCAGCTCACAACCTGTAGCGGGGAGCACAGATACGCAGTATTTT. This codes for CASSSQPVAGSTDTQYF.

The CDR3 DNA reads TGTGCCAGCAGCATTGGCGGGAGGGCCGTAGGGGAGCAGTACTTC. As protein: CASSIGGRAVGEQYF. The rearrangement joins TRBV5-4 to TRBJ2-7; TRBD2 aligns across 9 bases. Germline CDR1 and CDR2: SGHNT and YYREEE (reference sequence). The CDR3 is 15 residues long. Trimming cost V 4 bases and J 7 bases; bases outside gene matches: 12.

This chain joins TRBV18 and TRBJ2-1, with a possible D match to TRBD1 (6 bases). Trimming pared 6 bases from V and 0 bases from J, leaving 12 bases between. This CDR3 has 15 residues. Germline values: CDR1 KGHSH, CDR2 LQKENI. The CDR3: CASSRGAVSYNEQFF. In DNA, the CDR3 is TGTGCCAGCTCCAGGGGCGCAGTCTCCTACAATGAGCAGTTCTTC.

The chain recombines TRBV7-2 with TRBJ2-7, with D hard to call. The CDR3 spans 13 residues. V was shortened by 3 bases and J by 4 bases, with 10 bases between the two germline ends. CDR1 and CDR2 from the germline V gene are SGHTA and FQGNSA. CDR3 region: CASSLGLEYEQYF. As DNA, the CDR3 is TGTGCCAGCAGCTTGGGATTGGAGTACGAGCAGTACTTC.

This chain joins TRBV11-2 and TRBJ2-7; no clear D. From germline, CDR1 is SGHAT and CDR2 FQNNGV. The CDR3 is 13 amino acids. Trimming took off 6 bases at V and 6 bases at J, with 15 bases between the two ends. In DNA form, the CDR3 reads TGTGCCAGCAGGATATCCGGAGCCTCCGAGCAGTACTTC. It specifies CASRISGASEQYF.

The J gene is TRBJ2-5, the V gene TRBV2, with D perhaps TRBD1 (7 bases). Deletions cut 6 bases from V and 5 bases from J, with 19 bases between. In germline, CDR1 is SNHLY, CDR2 FYNNEI. This CDR3 region has 15 residues. The chain's CDR3 is CASSPTGPAGETQYF. CDR3 bases: TGTGCCAGCAGCCCGACAGGGCCCGCGGGGGAGACCCAGTACTTC.

This clone was detected once. This CDR3 is also generated by other DNA sequences in the sample. This chain connects TRBV6-5 to TRBJ1-3, with 9 bases lining up with TRBD1. The length of the CDR3 is 15 residues. The germline V gene has CDR1 MNHEY and CDR2 SVGAGI. Trimming took 5 bases from V and 4 from J; bases not matched to a gene: 6. The CDR3 reads CASSTDRGPGNTIYF. The CDR3 nucleotides are TGTGCCAGCAGTACGGACAGGGGACCAGGAAACACCATATATTTT.

The rearrangement joins TRBV6-6 to TRBJ2-5; D perhaps matches TRBD2 (6 bases). Deletions cut 5 bases from V and 0 bases from J, with 16 bases between. The CDR3 extends over 16 amino acids. CDR1 MNHNY and CDR2 SVGAGI come from the germline V gene (reference sequence). The CDR3 here is CASSRDPLAYQETQYF. The CDR3, as DNA: TGTGCCAGCAGTCGGGACCCGCTAGCGTACCAAGAGACCCAGTACTTC.

This clone was counted a few times. The chain links TRBV10-3 to TRBJ1-2; D might be TRBD1 (5 bases). Trimming left V 6 bases short and J 4 bases short, with 12 bases between. This CDR3 contains 13 residues. Germline values: CDR1 ENHRY, CDR2 SYGVKD. The CDR3 DNA reads as TGTGCCATCAGGGGAGGGGAGACCTATGGCTACACCTTC. It codes for CAIRGGETYGYTF.

The CDR3, as DNA: TGTGCCAGCAGCTTAGGGGTGTTAGGTGAAAAACTGTTTTTT. Amino acid sequence: CASSLGVLGEKLFF. The chain links TRBV13 to TRBJ1-4; unclear D gene. Trimming took off 0 bases at V and 7 bases at J, with 9 bases between the two ends. The CDR3 covers 14 residues. Germline V lookup: CDR1 PRHDT, CDR2 FYEKMQ (reference sequence).

The chain links TRBV28 to TRBJ1-6, with D perhaps TRBD1 (5 bases). From germline, CDR1 is MDHEN and CDR2 SYDVKM. V lost 3 bases and J 5 bases, leaving 11 bases between the germline ends. The CDR3 totals 15 residues. The CDR3 reads CASSFRGVNNSPLHF. DNA of the CDR3: TGTGCCAGCAGTTTTCGGGGGGTGAATAATTCACCCCTCCACTTT.

This clone has a single count. This CDR3 is CASSRSQNLGTEAFF. As DNA, the CDR3 is TGTGCCAGCAGTCGGAGCCAGAACCTGGGCACTGAAGCTTTCTTT. The chain combines TRBV6-5 with TRBJ1-1; D gene unclear. Germline V CDR1 and CDR2: MNHEY, SVGAGI. The germline V and J ends were trimmed by 5 bases and 4 bases, with 17 bases remaining between them. This CDR3 is 15 amino acids long.

This clone occurred once. The chain links TRBV30 to TRBJ2-1; D gene uncertain. Deletions cut 0 bases from V and 0 bases from J, with 9 bases between. Germline lookup yields CDR1 GTSNPN and CDR2 SVGIG (reference sequence). This CDR3 is built from 15 residues. The CDR3 region is CAWSVQQISYNEQFF. For the CDR3, the DNA is TGTGCCTGGAGTGTACAACAGATCTCCTACAATGAGCAGTTCTTC.

This chain joins TRBV19 and TRBJ2-5; D is possibly TRBD2 (5 bases). CDR3 size: 15 residues. Germline lookup yields CDR1 LNHDA and CDR2 SQIVND (reference sequence). Trimming removed 4 bases from V and 4 bases from J, with 16 bases in between. CDR3 nucleotide sequence: TGTGCCAGTAGTACCCTTCGGGTACGGGGAGAGACCCAGTACTTC. Translating it yields CASSTLRVRGETQYF.

V and J are TRBV18 and TRBJ2-1; tentative D call: TRBD2 (6 bases). Germline lookup yields CDR1 KGHSH and CDR2 LQKENI. The CDR3 covers 17 residues. Trimming removed 4 bases from V and 2 bases from J, with 18 bases in between. The CDR3 region is CASSLSAPAGAYNEQFF. The CDR3, as DNA: TGTGCCAGCTCACTATCCGCCCCAGCGGGTGCCTACAATGAGCAGTTCTTC.

The chain couples TRBV11-2 to TRBJ2-1, with 11 bases aligning to TRBD2. Germline V CDR1 and CDR2: SGHAT, FQNNGV. The CDR3 loop spans 13 amino acids. Trimming cost V 4 bases and J 13 bases; bases outside gene matches: 6. The CDR3 here is CASSWELAGAQFF. The CDR3 coding sequence is TGTGCCAGCAGCTGGGAACTAGCGGGGGCTCAGTTCTTC.

The chain is built from TRBV5-6 and TRBJ2-5; 7 positions agree with TRBD1. J lost 5 bases, V lost 0 bases, and 10 bases had no gene match. Germline CDR1 reads SGHDT; CDR2 reads YYEEEE. The CDR3 runs 16 residues. CDR3 sequence: CASSLALGTAGETQYF. CDR3 nucleotides: TGTGCCAGCAGCTTGGCCTTGGGGACAGCAGGGGAGACCCAGTACTTC. Together with reference TRBV5-6 and TRBJ2-5, the CDR3 gives the full variable domain: DAGVTQSPTHLIKTRGQQVTLRCSPKSGHDTVSWYQQALGQGPQFIFQYYEEEERQRGNFPDRFSGHQFPNYSSELNVNALLLGDSALYLCASSLALGTAGETQYFGPGTRLLVL.

On this clone itself: This sample also contains other DNA sequences that code for the same CDR3. This chain's CDR3 is CASSPPTGGAKNIQYF. The CDR3, as DNA: TGTGCCAGCTCACCACCGACGGGCGGAGCCAAAAACATTCAGTACTTC. The J gene is TRBJ2-4, the V gene TRBV18; D remains unclear. This CDR3 has 16 residues. Germline V gene lookup returns CDR1 KGHSH and CDR2 LQKENI. Trimming took 0 bases from V and 0 from J, leaving 9 bases between them.

J is TRBJ2-1 and V is TRBV6-6, with 9 bases identical to TRBD2. Germline-derived CDR1 and CDR2 are MNHNY and SVGAGI (reference sequence). The CDR3 length is 15 residues. The V segment lost 6 bases and the J segment 2 bases; nucleotides outside the gene matches: 5. The CDR3: CASSSSGRTYNEQFF. The CDR3 DNA is TGTGCCAGCAGCTCCAGCGGGAGGACCTACAATGAGCAGTTCTTC.

This rearrangement joins TRBV4-2 to TRBJ2-1; 12 nucleotides match TRBD2. Looked up from germline, CDR1 is LGHNA and CDR2 is YNFKEQ. The junction had 14 bases not matched to a gene; V was cut back by 3 bases and J by 8 bases. The CDR3 length is 18 residues. The CDR3 DNA is TGTGCCAGCAGCCAGGCCCATCTACTAGCGGGAGGCCGGGATGAGCAGTTCTTC. Translation gives CASSQAHLLAGGRDEQFF.

The chain employs TRBV6-5 and TRBJ2-1, with D perhaps TRBD1 or TRBD2 (6 bases each). This CDR3 spans 15 amino acids. CDR1 is MNHEY, CDR2 SVGAGI, per germline. V lost 6 bases to trimming and J lost 8 bases, with 20 bases between them. CDR3 protein: CASSRGTPIGYEQFF. The CDR3 region has the DNA TGTGCCAGCAGCCGCGGGACACCCATTGGGTATGAGCAGTTCTTC.

The rearrangement links TRBV2 to TRBJ2-6, with D possibly matching TRBD1 (6 bases). V was trimmed by 9 bases and J by 0 bases, leaving 12 bases between them. The V gene's germline CDR1 is SNHLY and CDR2 FYNNEI. The CDR3 covers 15 residues. The CDR3 region has the DNA TGTGCCAGTACGGGACAAAGCTCTGGGGCCAACGTCCTGACTTTC. It translates to CASTGQSSGANVLTF.

This clone was recorded once. This chain connects TRBV4-3 to TRBJ1-5, with D maybe TRBD1 (6 bases). The V gene's germline CDR1 is LGHNA and CDR2 YSLEER. CDR3 size: 15 residues. Trimming cost V 4 bases and J 4 bases, with 14 bases left between them. The CDR3, as DNA: TGCGCCAGCAGCCCAGACGGACAGAGTAATCAGCCCCAGCATTTT. It encodes CASSPDGQSNQPQHF.